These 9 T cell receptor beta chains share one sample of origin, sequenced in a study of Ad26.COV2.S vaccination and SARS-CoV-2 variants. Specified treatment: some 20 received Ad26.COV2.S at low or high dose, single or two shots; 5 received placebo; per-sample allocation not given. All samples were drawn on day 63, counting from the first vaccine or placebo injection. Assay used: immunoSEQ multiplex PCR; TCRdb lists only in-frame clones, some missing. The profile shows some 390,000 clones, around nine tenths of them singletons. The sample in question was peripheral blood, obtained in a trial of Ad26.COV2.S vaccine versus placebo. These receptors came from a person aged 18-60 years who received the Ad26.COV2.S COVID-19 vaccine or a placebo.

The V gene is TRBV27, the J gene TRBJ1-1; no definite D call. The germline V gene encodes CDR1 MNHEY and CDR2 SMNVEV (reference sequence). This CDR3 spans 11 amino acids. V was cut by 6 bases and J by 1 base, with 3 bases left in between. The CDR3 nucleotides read TGTGCCAGCAGATGGAACACTGAAGCTTTCTTT. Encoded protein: CASRWNTEAFF.

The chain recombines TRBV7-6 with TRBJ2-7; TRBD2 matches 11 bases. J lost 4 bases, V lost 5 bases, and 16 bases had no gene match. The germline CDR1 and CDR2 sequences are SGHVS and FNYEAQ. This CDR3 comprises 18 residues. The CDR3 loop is CASSLRTSGPLLYYEQYF. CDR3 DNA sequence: TGTGCCAGCAGCCTGCGGACTAGCGGGCCCCTACTATATTACGAGCAGTACTTC.

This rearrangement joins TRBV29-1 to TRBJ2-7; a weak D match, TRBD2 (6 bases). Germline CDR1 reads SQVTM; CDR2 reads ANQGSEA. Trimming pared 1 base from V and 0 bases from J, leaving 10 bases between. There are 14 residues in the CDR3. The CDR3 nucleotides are TGCAGCGTTGAAGGTGGGGACTTCTCCTACGAGCAGTACTTC. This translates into CSVEGGDFSYEQYF.

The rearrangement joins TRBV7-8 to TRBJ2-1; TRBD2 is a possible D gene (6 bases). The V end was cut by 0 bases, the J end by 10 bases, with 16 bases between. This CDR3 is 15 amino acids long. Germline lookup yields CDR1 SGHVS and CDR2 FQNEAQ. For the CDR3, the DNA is TGTGCCAGCAGCTTAGCGCGGGGCGGGAACGACGAGCAGTTCTTC. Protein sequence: CASSLARGGNDEQFF.

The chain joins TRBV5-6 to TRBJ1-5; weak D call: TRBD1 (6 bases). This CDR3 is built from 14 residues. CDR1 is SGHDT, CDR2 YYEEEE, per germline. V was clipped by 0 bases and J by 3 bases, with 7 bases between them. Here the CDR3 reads CASSLEGDNQPQHF. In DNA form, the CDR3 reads TGTGCCAGCAGCTTGGAGGGGGACAATCAGCCCCAGCATTTT.

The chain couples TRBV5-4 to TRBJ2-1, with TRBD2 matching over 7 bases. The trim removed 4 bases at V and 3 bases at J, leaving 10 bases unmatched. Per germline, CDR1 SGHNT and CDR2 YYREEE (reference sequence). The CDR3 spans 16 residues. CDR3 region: CASSPGSGKVYNEQFF. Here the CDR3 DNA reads TGTGCCAGCAGCCCCGGGAGCGGGAAGGTCTACAATGAGCAGTTCTTC.

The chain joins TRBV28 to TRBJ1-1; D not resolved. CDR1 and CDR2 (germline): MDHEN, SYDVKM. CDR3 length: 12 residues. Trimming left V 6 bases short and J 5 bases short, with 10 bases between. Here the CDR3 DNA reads TGTGCCAGCAGCCTCCGGAGTACTGAAGCTTTCTTT. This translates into CASSLRSTEAFF. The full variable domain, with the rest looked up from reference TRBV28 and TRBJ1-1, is DVKVTQSSRYLVKRTGEKVFLECVQDMDHENMFWYRQDPGLGLRLIYFSYDVKMKEKGDIPEGYSVSREKKERFSLILESASTNQTSMYLCASSLRSTEAFFGQGTRLTVV.

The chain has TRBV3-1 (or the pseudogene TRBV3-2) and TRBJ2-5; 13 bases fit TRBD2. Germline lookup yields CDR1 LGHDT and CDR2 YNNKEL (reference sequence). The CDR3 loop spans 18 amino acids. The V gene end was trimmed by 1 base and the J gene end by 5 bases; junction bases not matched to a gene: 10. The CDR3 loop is CASSQVFPGLAGLETQYF. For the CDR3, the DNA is TGTGCCAGCAGCCAAGTCTTTCCGGGACTAGCGGGACTGGAGACCCAGTACTTC.

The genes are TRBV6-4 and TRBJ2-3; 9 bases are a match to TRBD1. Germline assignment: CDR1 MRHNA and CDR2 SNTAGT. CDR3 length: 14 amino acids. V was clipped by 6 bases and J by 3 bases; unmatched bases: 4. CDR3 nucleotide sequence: TGTGCCAGCAGCAGACAGGGGGGGACAGATACGCAGTATTTT. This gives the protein CASSRQGGTDTQYF.